Listed below are T cell receptor beta chains from one sample, sequenced in a study of OX40 agonist ivuxolimab in advanced cancers. The method was immunoSEQ multiplex PCR; TCRdb's version includes in-frame clones alone and lacks a portion of them. The sample records tens of thousands of clones, around 86% being singletons. Material: CD4+ or CD8+ T cells sorted from blood, obtained in a trial of the OX40 agonist ivuxolimab. The receptor set was obtained from an adult with an advanced solid tumor such as melanoma, head and neck, liver or kidney cancer. Both conserved end residues are part of each CDR3. A D gene is named only where the DNA matches it firmly. Size values are once, few and many counts, or a class for expanded clones, and some rows have none.

CDR3aa: CASVPAEVKNIQYF
CDR3nt: TGTGCCAGCGTTCCGGCGGAAGTCAAAAACATTCAGTACTTC
d_gene: .
abundance: .
v_gene: TRBV6-1
j_gene: TRBJ2-4

CDR3aa: CASSLGVGSSYEQYF
CDR3nt: TGTGCCAGCAGCTTAGGGGTAGGGAGCTCCTACGAGCAGTACTTC
d_gene: .
abundance: .
v_gene: TRBV7-2
j_gene: TRBJ2-7

CDR3aa: CASSSHLRGNTEAFF
CDR3nt: TGTGCCAGTAGTTCTCATCTTCGCGGGAACACTGAAGCTTTCTTT
d_gene: .
abundance: .
v_gene: TRBV19
j_gene: TRBJ1-1

CDR3aa: CAISAQGPFGEAFF
CDR3nt: TGTGCCATCAGTGCCCAGGGACCGTTTGGGGAAGCTTTCTTT
d_gene: .
abundance: once
v_gene: TRBV10-3
j_gene: TRBJ1-1

CDR3aa: CASSFDSTDTQYF
CDR3nt: TGTGCCAGCAGTTTTGATAGCACAGATACGCAGTATTTT
d_gene: .
abundance: .
v_gene: TRBV28
j_gene: TRBJ2-3

CDR3aa: CASSLGQGAAGNTIYF
CDR3nt: TGTGCCAGCAGCTTAGGACAGGGGGCGGCTGGAAACACCATATATTTT
d_gene: TRBD1
abundance: .
v_gene: TRBV7-6
j_gene: TRBJ1-3

CDR3aa: CASSRQTGGPTYNEQFF
CDR3nt: TGTGCCAGCAGTAGACAGACAGGGGGCCCGACCTACAATGAGCAGTTCTTC
d_gene: TRBD1
abundance: .
v_gene: TRBV27
j_gene: TRBJ2-1

CDR3aa: CASSPSSSVGTETQYF
CDR3nt: TGCGCCAGCAGCCCAAGTTCTAGCGTAGGAACAGAGACCCAGTACTTC
d_gene: .
abundance: .
v_gene: TRBV4-1
j_gene: TRBJ2-5

CDR3aa: CASSWTGGNTGELFF
CDR3nt: TGCGCCAGCAGCTGGACAGGGGGCAACACCGGGGAGCTGTTTTTT
d_gene: TRBD1
abundance: .
v_gene: TRBV5-1
j_gene: TRBJ2-2

CDR3aa: CASSPHLLAGAYEQYF
CDR3nt: TGTGCCAGCAGCCCCCATCTACTAGCGGGAGCCTACGAGCAGTACTTC
d_gene: TRBD2
abundance: once
v_gene: TRBV4-2
j_gene: TRBJ2-7

CDR3aa: CASSQARERVAVSGNTIYF
CDR3nt: TGCGCCAGCAGCCAAGCCCGCGAGAGGGTAGCGGTCTCTGGAAACACCATATATTTT
d_gene: .
abundance: .
v_gene: TRBV4-1
j_gene: TRBJ1-3

CDR3aa: CASSLDGSGAYNEQFF
CDR3nt: TGTGCCAGCAGCTTAGATGGCTCAGGGGCCTACAATGAGCAGTTCTTC
d_gene: .
abundance: .
v_gene: TRBV11-3
j_gene: TRBJ2-1

CDR3aa: CASSPESGEQFF
CDR3nt: TGTGCCAGCTCACCAGAATCGGGTGAGCAGTTCTTC
d_gene: .
abundance: .
v_gene: TRBV18
j_gene: TRBJ2-1

CDR3aa: CASSPQQGVHEQYF
CDR3nt: TGTGCCAGCTCACCCCAACAGGGGGTCCACGAGCAGTACTTC
d_gene: TRBD1
abundance: .
v_gene: TRBV18
j_gene: TRBJ2-7

CDR3aa: CASSGGRISYEQYF
CDR3nt: TGTGCCAGCAGTGGAGGGAGGATTTCCTACGAGCAGTACTTC
d_gene: .
abundance: .
v_gene: TRBV6-1
j_gene: TRBJ2-7

CDR3aa: CASRGTSGNEQFF
CDR3nt: TGCGCCAGCAGAGGGACTAGCGGCAATGAGCAGTTCTTC
d_gene: TRBD2
abundance: once
v_gene: TRBV5-1
j_gene: TRBJ2-1

CDR3aa: CASSMELTAHSNQPQHF
CDR3nt: TGTGCCAGTAGTATGGAGCTCACGGCCCATAGCAATCAGCCCCAGCATTTT
d_gene: .
abundance: once
v_gene: TRBV19
j_gene: TRBJ1-5

CDR3aa: CASSPTGRTEGEKLFF
CDR3nt: TGCGCCAGCAGCCCTACGGGACGCACAGAAGGTGAAAAACTGTTTTTT
d_gene: .
abundance: once
v_gene: TRBV4-1
j_gene: TRBJ1-4

CDR3aa: CASSPGTGPDQPQHF
CDR3nt: TGTGCCAGCAGCCCCGGGACAGGGCCGGATCAGCCCCAGCATTTT
d_gene: TRBD1
abundance: .
v_gene: TRBV9
j_gene: TRBJ1-5

CDR3aa: CASSRQADYGYTF
CDR3nt: TGCGCCAGCAGCAGACAGGCGGACTATGGCTACACCTTC
d_gene: .
abundance: .
v_gene: TRBV5-1
j_gene: TRBJ1-2

CDR3aa: CASSVGRSSLGAANEKLFF
CDR3nt: TGTGCCAGCAGCGTAGGTCGGTCTTCTCTGGGGGCCGCGAATGAAAAACTGTTTTTT
d_gene: .
abundance: .
v_gene: TRBV9
j_gene: TRBJ1-4

CDR3aa: CASSEAGQGKDEQYF
CDR3nt: TGTGCCAGCAGTGAAGCGGGACAGGGTAAGGACGAGCAGTACTTC
d_gene: TRBD1
abundance: .
v_gene: TRBV6-1
j_gene: TRBJ2-7

CDR3aa: CASSLSVLADTDTQYF
CDR3nt: TGTGCCAGCAGCTTATCTGTACTAGCAGACACAGATACGCAGTATTTT
d_gene: .
abundance: .
v_gene: TRBV7-9
j_gene: TRBJ2-3

CDR3aa: CASGPGAGQGAYEQYF
CDR3nt: TGTGCTAGTGGCCCTGGTGCGGGACAGGGGGCCTACGAGCAGTACTTC
d_gene: TRBD1
abundance: .
v_gene: TRBV12-5
j_gene: TRBJ2-7

CDR3aa: CASSPLPGQGSEQYF
CDR3nt: TGCGCCAGCAGCCCCCTTCCGGGACAGGGTAGCGAGCAGTACTTC
d_gene: TRBD1
abundance: once
v_gene: TRBV5-1
j_gene: TRBJ2-7

CDR3aa: CATSVTGLVPYEQYF
CDR3nt: TGTGCCACCAGCGTAACGGGACTAGTTCCCTACGAGCAGTACTTC
d_gene: TRBD2
abundance: once
v_gene: TRBV15
j_gene: TRBJ2-7

CDR3aa: CASSLGENREKLFF
CDR3nt: TGCGCCAGCAGCTTGGGGGAGAACCGTGAAAAACTGTTTTTT
d_gene: .
abundance: .
v_gene: TRBV5-1
j_gene: TRBJ1-4

CDR3aa: CASSSQTSAQETQYF
CDR3nt: TGTGCCAGCAGCTCACAAACTAGCGCCCAAGAGACCCAGTACTTC
d_gene: TRBD2
abundance: .
v_gene: TRBV5-6
j_gene: TRBJ2-5

CDR3aa: CSVDRENTEAFF
CDR3nt: TGCAGCGTTGACAGGGAAAACACTGAAGCTTTCTTT
d_gene: .
abundance: .
v_gene: TRBV29-1
j_gene: TRBJ1-1

CDR3aa: CASSRQGASLSYEQYF
CDR3nt: TGTGCCAGCAGTCGACAGGGGGCTTCCCTCTCCTACGAGCAGTACTTC
d_gene: TRBD1
abundance: .
v_gene: TRBV2
j_gene: TRBJ2-7

CDR3aa: CASNSGTGGRGYTF
CDR3nt: TGTGCCAGCAACTCGGGGACAGGGGGCCGCGGCTACACCTTC
d_gene: TRBD1
abundance: .
v_gene: TRBV7-9
j_gene: TRBJ1-2

CDR3aa: CASSFGGTREDTQYF
CDR3nt: TGTGCCAGCAGCTTCGGGGGGACAAGAGAGGATACGCAGTATTTT
d_gene: .
abundance: .
v_gene: TRBV27
j_gene: TRBJ2-3

CDR3aa: CASSLPATSTDTQYF
CDR3nt: TGTGCCAGCAGCTTGCCAGCAACTAGCACAGATACGCAGTATTTT
d_gene: .
abundance: once
v_gene: TRBV5-6
j_gene: TRBJ2-3

CDR3aa: CASSLRESNYGYTF
CDR3nt: TGTGCCAGCAGCTTGCGGGAGTCCAATTATGGCTACACCTTC
d_gene: .
abundance: .
v_gene: TRBV5-5
j_gene: TRBJ1-2

CDR3aa: CASSLYRGREPLQFF
CDR3nt: TGTGCCAGCAGCTTGTATCGCGGGAGAGAGCCTTTACAGTTCTTC
d_gene: TRBD2
abundance: .
v_gene: TRBV5-4
j_gene: TRBJ2-1

CDR3aa: CASSEGQGAVYGYTF
CDR3nt: TGCGCCAGCAGTGAGGGACAGGGGGCCGTCTATGGCTACACCTTC
d_gene: TRBD1
abundance: .
v_gene: TRBV10-2
j_gene: TRBJ1-2

CDR3aa: CASSIASYSTDTQYF
CDR3nt: TGTGCCAGTAGTATAGCTAGTTATAGCACAGATACGCAGTATTTT
d_gene: .
abundance: .
v_gene: TRBV19
j_gene: TRBJ2-3

CDR3aa: CASSVGVTSTDTQYF
CDR3nt: TGTGCCAGCAGCGTCGGAGTGACTAGCACAGATACGCAGTATTTT
d_gene: .
abundance: once
v_gene: TRBV7-3
j_gene: TRBJ2-3

CDR3aa: CASSPKETQYF
CDR3nt: TGTGCCAGCTCACCTAAGGAGACCCAGTACTTC
d_gene: .
abundance: .
v_gene: TRBV18
j_gene: TRBJ2-5

CDR3aa: CASSLARGAGATDTQYF
CDR3nt: TGTGCCAGCAGCTTGGCCCGCGGAGCGGGGGCCACAGATACGCAGTATTTT
d_gene: TRBD2
abundance: .
v_gene: TRBV5-4
j_gene: TRBJ2-3

CDR3aa: CASSIKDDTEAFF
CDR3nt: TGTGCCAGTAGTATTAAAGACGACACTGAAGCTTTCTTT
d_gene: .
abundance: .
v_gene: TRBV19
j_gene: TRBJ1-1

CDR3aa: CASSNRPGTSGSADTQYF
CDR3nt: TGTGCCAGCAGCAACCGCCCCGGGACTAGCGGGAGTGCAGATACGCAGTATTTT
d_gene: TRBD2
abundance: .
v_gene: TRBV9
j_gene: TRBJ2-3

CDR3aa: CASRGWANYNEQFF
CDR3nt: TGTGCCAGCAGAGGCTGGGCCAACTACAATGAGCAGTTCTTC
d_gene: .
abundance: .
v_gene: TRBV25-1
j_gene: TRBJ2-1

CDR3aa: CASSEGWASRTEAFF
CDR3nt: TGTGCCAGCAGTGAAGGATGGGCGTCGAGGACTGAAGCTTTCTTT
d_gene: .
abundance: .
v_gene: TRBV6-1
j_gene: TRBJ1-1

CDR3aa: CASTPEGRNGYTF
CDR3nt: TGTGCCAGCACCCCCGAAGGCCGGAATGGCTACACCTTC
d_gene: .
abundance: .
v_gene: TRBV5-6
j_gene: TRBJ1-2

CDR3aa: CASSQPAGGSNNEQFF
CDR3nt: TGTGCCAGTAGTCAACCGGCGGGAGGCTCCAACAATGAGCAGTTCTTC
d_gene: TRBD2
abundance: .
v_gene: TRBV19
j_gene: TRBJ2-1

CDR3aa: CASSPGTGAGWPQHF
CDR3nt: TGTGCCAGCAGCCCTGGGACAGGCGCGGGTTGGCCCCAGCATTTT
d_gene: TRBD1
abundance: few
v_gene: TRBV28
j_gene: TRBJ1-5

CDR3aa: CASSLVGRGAYEQYF
CDR3nt: TGTGCCAGCAGCTTAGTCGGCAGGGGAGCCTACGAGCAGTACTTC
d_gene: .
abundance: .
v_gene: TRBV11-2
j_gene: TRBJ2-7

CDR3aa: CASSHGVTSSGANVLTF
CDR3nt: TGTGCCAGCAGTCACGGAGTGACTAGTTCTGGGGCCAACGTCCTGACTTTC
d_gene: .
abundance: .
v_gene: TRBV28
j_gene: TRBJ2-6

CDR3aa: CASSYSEVNEQFF
CDR3nt: TGTGCCAGCAGTTACTCAGAGGTTAATGAGCAGTTCTTC
d_gene: .
abundance: .
v_gene: TRBV6-6
j_gene: TRBJ2-1

CDR3aa: CASSFEEGGTEAFF
CDR3nt: TGTGCCAGCAGTTTCGAGGAGGGGGGCACTGAAGCTTTCTTT
d_gene: .
abundance: .
v_gene: TRBV27
j_gene: TRBJ1-1

CDR3aa: CASSLHGAETQYF
CDR3nt: TGCGCCAGCAGCTTGCATGGGGCCGAGACCCAGTACTTC
d_gene: .
abundance: once
v_gene: TRBV5-1
j_gene: TRBJ2-5

CDR3aa: CAWSQRGAGKNQPQHF
CDR3nt: TGTGCCTGGAGCCAGAGGGGGGCAGGTAAGAATCAGCCCCAGCATTTT
d_gene: .
abundance: .
v_gene: TRBV30
j_gene: TRBJ1-5

CDR3aa: CASSPQSGITYEQYF
CDR3nt: TGCGCCAGCAGCCCGCAAAGCGGGATCACCTACGAGCAGTACTTC
d_gene: TRBD2
abundance: .
v_gene: TRBV5-1
j_gene: TRBJ2-7